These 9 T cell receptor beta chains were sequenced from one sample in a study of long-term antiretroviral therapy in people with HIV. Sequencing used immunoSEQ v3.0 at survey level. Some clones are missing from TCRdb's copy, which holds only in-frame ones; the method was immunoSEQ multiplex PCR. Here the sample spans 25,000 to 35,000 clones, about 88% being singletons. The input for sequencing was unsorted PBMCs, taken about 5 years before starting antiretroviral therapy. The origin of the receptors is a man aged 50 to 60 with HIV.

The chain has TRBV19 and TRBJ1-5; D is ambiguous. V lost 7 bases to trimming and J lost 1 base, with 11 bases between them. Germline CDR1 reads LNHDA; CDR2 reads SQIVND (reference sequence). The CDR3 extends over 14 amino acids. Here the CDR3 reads CASTTGRSNQPQHF. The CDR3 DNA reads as TGTGCCAGTACCACCGGGAGGAGCAATCAGCCCCAGCATTTT.

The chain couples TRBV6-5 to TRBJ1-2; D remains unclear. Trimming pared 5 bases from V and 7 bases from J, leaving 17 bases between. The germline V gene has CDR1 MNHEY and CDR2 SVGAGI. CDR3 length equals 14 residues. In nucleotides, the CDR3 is TGTGCCAGCAGTCCCCCCGGGCAGGATCCTGGCTACACCTTC. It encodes CASSPPGQDPGYTF.

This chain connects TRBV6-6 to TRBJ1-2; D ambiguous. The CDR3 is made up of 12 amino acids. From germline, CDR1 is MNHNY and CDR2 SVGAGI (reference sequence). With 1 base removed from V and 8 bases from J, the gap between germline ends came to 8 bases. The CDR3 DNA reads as TGTGCCAGCAGTTACTGCTCAGGAGGCTACACCTTC. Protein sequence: CASSYCSGGYTF.

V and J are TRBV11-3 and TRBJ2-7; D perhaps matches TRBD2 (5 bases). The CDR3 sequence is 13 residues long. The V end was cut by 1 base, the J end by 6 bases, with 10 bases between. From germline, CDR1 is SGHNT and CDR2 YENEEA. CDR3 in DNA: TGTGCCAGCAGCTTAGTACTAGGAGGCGAGCAGTACTTC. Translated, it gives CASSLVLGGEQYF.

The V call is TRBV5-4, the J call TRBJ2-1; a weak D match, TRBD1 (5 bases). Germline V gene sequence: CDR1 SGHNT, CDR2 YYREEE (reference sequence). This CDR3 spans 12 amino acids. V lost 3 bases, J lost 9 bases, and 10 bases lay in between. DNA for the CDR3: TGTGCCAGCAGCTGGGGCCCTCTTGAGCAGTTCTTC. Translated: CASSWGPLEQFF.

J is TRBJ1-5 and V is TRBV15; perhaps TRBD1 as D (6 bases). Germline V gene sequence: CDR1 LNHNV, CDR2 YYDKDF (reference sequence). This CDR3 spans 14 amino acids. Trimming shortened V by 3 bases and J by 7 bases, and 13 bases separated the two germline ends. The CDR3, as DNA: TGTGCCACCAGCAGCGGCAGGGGAGTCCAGCCCCAGCATTTT. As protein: CATSSGRGVQPQHF.

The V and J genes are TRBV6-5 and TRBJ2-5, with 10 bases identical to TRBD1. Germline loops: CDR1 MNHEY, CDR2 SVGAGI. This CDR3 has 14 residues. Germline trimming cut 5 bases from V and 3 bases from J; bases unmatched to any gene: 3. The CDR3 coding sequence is TGTGCCAGCAGTATAGGGACAGGGGAAGAGACCCAGTACTTC. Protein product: CASSIGTGEETQYF.

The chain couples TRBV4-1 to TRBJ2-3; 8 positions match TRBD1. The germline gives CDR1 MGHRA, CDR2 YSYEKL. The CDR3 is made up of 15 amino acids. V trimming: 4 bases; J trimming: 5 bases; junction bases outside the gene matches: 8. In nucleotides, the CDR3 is TGCGCCAGCAGCCGGCAGGGGGCAGTGCAAGATACGCAGTATTTT. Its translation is CASSRQGAVQDTQYF.

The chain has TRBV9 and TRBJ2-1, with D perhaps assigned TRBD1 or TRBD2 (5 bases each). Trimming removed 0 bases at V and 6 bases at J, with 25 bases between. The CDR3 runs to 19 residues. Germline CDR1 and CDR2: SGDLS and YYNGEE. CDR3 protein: CASSVALHGAPRLFNEQFF. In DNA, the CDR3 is TGTGCCAGCAGCGTAGCCCTCCACGGGGCCCCCAGGCTGTTCAATGAGCAGTTCTTC.